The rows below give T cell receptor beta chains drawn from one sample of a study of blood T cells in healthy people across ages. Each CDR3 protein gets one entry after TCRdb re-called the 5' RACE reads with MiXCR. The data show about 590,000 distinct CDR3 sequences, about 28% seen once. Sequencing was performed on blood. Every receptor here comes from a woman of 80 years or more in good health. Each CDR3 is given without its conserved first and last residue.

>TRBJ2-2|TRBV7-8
ASSPALLAGARGGELF
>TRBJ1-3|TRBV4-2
ASGQGRAGNTIY
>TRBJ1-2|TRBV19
ASSADDGGYT
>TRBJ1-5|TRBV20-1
SASVGTSENQPQH
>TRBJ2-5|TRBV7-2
ASSLLATAPGETQY
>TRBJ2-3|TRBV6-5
ASRQGAFRTDTQY
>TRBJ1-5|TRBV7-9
ASSLHDRGARSNQPQH
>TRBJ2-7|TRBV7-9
ASSPETVPYEQY
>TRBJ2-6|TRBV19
ASSVDGANVLT
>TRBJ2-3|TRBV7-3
ATAALAGSDTQY
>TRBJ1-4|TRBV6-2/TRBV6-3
ASSPGPWEKLF
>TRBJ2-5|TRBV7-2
ASSRQGREAQY
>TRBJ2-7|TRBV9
GSSVETGPYEQY
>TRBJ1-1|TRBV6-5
ASTRGGQGGTEAF
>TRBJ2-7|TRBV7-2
ASSLTFPSAVYEQY
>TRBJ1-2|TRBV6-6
ASSYSGTGSPPGYT
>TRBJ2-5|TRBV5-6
ASSLGRGRTQY
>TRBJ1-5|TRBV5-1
ASSSLGQPDQPQH
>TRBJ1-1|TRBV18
ASFGGQNTEAF
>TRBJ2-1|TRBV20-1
SAGETSGGKNERF
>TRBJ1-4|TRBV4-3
ASSQSGSVSEKLF
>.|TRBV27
ASSPLSTSLLFDEQY
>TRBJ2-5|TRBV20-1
SARGLALETQY
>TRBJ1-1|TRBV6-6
ASSYKKGARTEAF
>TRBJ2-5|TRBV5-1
ASSLGLHQETQY
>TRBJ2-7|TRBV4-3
ASSQGDRDDYEQY
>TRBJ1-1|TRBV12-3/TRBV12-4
ASSSTGTGLGVAF
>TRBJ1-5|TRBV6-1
ASSEGPVSAQPQH